This TCR beta chain comes out of a study of technical replicates of blood from a few donors. The germline CDR1 and CDR2 sequences are MDHEN and SYDVKM. The CDR3 has 16 amino acids. The V and J ends lost 6 bases and 3 bases, in that order; junction bases with no gene match: 8. The data were produced by immunoSEQ multiplex PCR, yet TCRdb's version contains in-frame clones alone and is incomplete. The profile shows about 61,000 clones, approximately 89% of them singletons. The V call is TRBV28, the J call TRBJ1-5; the match to TRBD1 covers 10 bases. Input material: PBMCs. The clonotype was recovered from a human donor in good health. Some clones in this sample may be carry-over from other donors' samples. This chain's CDR3 is CASSSTDRGNNQPQHF. For the CDR3, the DNA is TGTGCCAGCAGCTCCACGGACAGGGGGAACAATCAGCCCCAGCATTTT.